This TCR beta chain comes out of a study of blood T cell repertoires in COVID-19. As handled by the study authors: It was from reference gene primer amplification that nucleated cell counts were estimated. Produced via immunoSEQ multiplex PCR; TCRdb's table is partial and in-frame only. D and trimming were read from the DNA, whereas the V and J calls and clone size are those reported in that table. This sample yields around 150,000 clones, of which about nine tenths are seen a single time; about 4.6% belongs to the top ten. This clone was counted a single time. This TCR was sampled from a man aged 30 to 39 with COVID-19, enrolled during active disease. The specimen sequenced was peripheral blood.

CDR3 sequence (DNA): TGTGCCAGCAGCATTGGGACAACTATGGGCACTGAAGCTTTCTTT. Translated: CASSIGTTMGTEAFF. The chain couples TRBV7-9 to TRBJ1-1; D is possibly TRBD1 (6 bases). Germline V gene lookup returns CDR1 SEHNR and CDR2 FQNEAQ (reference sequence). The CDR3 is 15 residues long. The V gene lost 5 bases and the J gene lost 4 bases, with 17 bases spanning the gap.